The 8 T cell receptor beta chains reported below all come from one sample, sequenced in a study of shared clonotypes between healthy human individuals (dated by TCRdb to about 2020). The library was generated by the immunoSEQ multiplex PCR assay. The clones in this table, taken by TCRdb from immuneACCESS, are in-frame only. Not every clone is retained; where verified, under half of the shortfall comes from an unresolved V gene, and the cause of the rest is unknown. In this sample the table shows millions of clones, about 92% of which occur a single time. Roughly 1.8% of the sample is held by the ten biggest clonotypes. CD8 naive samples were obtained by positive selection for CCR7 among CD45RO-negative cells, yielding a CD45RA+CCR7+ population from which TemRA cells were excluded. Sequenced input: naive CD8+ T cells from PBMCs. Sample cell subset or site, as interpreted from the label and publication: CD45RA+CCR7+. All receptors derive from a man aged 18 to 30 in good health. Some clones in this sample may be carry-over from other donors' samples.

The V and J genes are TRBV28 and TRBJ1-1, with TRBD1 matching 9 bases. Germline V gene lookup returns CDR1 MDHEN and CDR2 SYDVKM. Unmatched junction bases numbered 9, after V lost 7 bases and J lost 6 bases. CDR3 length: 14 amino acids. The CDR3 reads CASNLQGARAEAFF. For the CDR3, the DNA is TGTGCCAGCAACCTACAGGGGGCGCGGGCTGAAGCTTTCTTT.

This clone was seen once. The chain combines TRBV9 with TRBJ2-7, with unresolved D. This CDR3 region has 15 residues. The V gene's germline CDR1 is SGDLS and CDR2 YYNGEE. V was cut by 0 bases and J by 2 bases, with 12 bases left in between. The CDR3 DNA is TGTGCCAGCAGCGTAGGGGTACCGTATGCCTACGAGCAGTACTTC. It encodes CASSVGVPYAYEQYF.

The genes are TRBV4-2 and TRBJ1-2, with D hard to call. This CDR3 region has 13 residues. Trimming pared 6 bases from V and 4 bases from J, leaving 12 bases between. CDR1 and CDR2 (germline): LGHNA, YNFKEQ. The CDR3 nucleotides read TGTGCCAGCAGTCCTCCGGGTTTCTATGGCTACACCTTC. This gives the protein CASSPPGFYGYTF.

V is TRBV19 and J is TRBJ2-1; TRBD1 agrees at 7 bases. V shed 5 bases and J 1 base; nucleotides not matched to a gene: 5. Per germline, CDR1 LNHDA and CDR2 SQIVND (reference sequence). The CDR3 length is 15 residues. The CDR3 is CASSDGQESYNEQFF. DNA for the CDR3: TGTGCCAGTAGTGATGGACAGGAGTCCTACAATGAGCAGTTCTTC.

This rearrangement joins TRBV29-1 to TRBJ2-7; TRBD1 matches at 8 bases. CDR1 and CDR2 from the germline V gene are SQVTM and ANQGSEA. This CDR3 contains 11 residues. V lost 8 bases, J lost 6 bases, and 6 bases stayed unmatched. CDR3 sequence: CSTIDRGEQYF. In nucleotides, the CDR3 is TGCAGCACCATAGACAGGGGCGAGCAGTACTTC.

A word on this clone: The same CDR3 arises from other DNA sequences in this sample as well. The V call is TRBV5-5, the J call TRBJ1-1; the D is unclear. The CDR3 covers 13 residues. V was trimmed by 0 bases and J by 0 bases, leaving 3 bases between them. Germline CDR1 is SGHKS and CDR2 is YYEKEE (reference sequence). The CDR3 here is CASSLDLNTEAFF. DNA of the CDR3: TGTGCCAGCAGCTTGGATTTGAACACTGAAGCTTTCTTT.

This rearrangement joins TRBV9 to TRBJ2-6; no reliable D call. With 6 bases removed from V and 0 bases from J, the gap between germline ends came to 10 bases. Germline values: CDR1 SGDLS, CDR2 YYNGEE. CDR3 length: 15 amino acids. CDR3: CASTRAFSGANVLTF. CDR3 coding DNA: TGTGCCAGCACTCGGGCATTCTCTGGGGCCAACGTCCTGACTTTC.

For this clone: Other nucleotide sequences from this sample produce the same CDR3. V is TRBV9 and J is TRBJ1-2; the D is unclear. Germline V gene sequence: CDR1 SGDLS, CDR2 YYNGEE. The CDR3 has 14 amino acids. The V gene lost 0 bases and the J gene lost 2 bases, with 8 bases spanning the gap. DNA for the CDR3: TGTGCCAGCAGCGTAGGGGGAGGAAACTATGGCTACACCTTC. It yields the protein CASSVGGGNYGYTF.